This T cell receptor beta chain was recovered during a study of blood T cell repertoires in COVID-19. Study context: Samples of COVID-19 (acute and convalescent) were obtained from the United States, Italy and Spain. Nucleic acid was either cDNA or gDNA, and it came from T cells, B-cell-depleted T cells, or PBMCs.

CDR3 size: 12 residues. Germline loops: CDR1 SQVTM, CDR2 ANQGSEA. Trimming removed 3 bases at V and 9 bases at J, with 12 bases between. Under the authors' procedure: The authors estimated nucleated cell counts from reference gene primer amplification. TCRdb keeps only in-frame clones here, not all; method: immunoSEQ multiplex PCR. Clone size and V and J calls were adopted from that table, with D and trimming inferred from the DNA. The data hold about 110,000 clones, with over 65% observed a single time. The TCR was taken from a human donor with acute or convalescent COVID-19. The donor label of this sample is uncertain. The sequenced sample was peripheral blood. V usage is TRBV29-1 and J usage is TRBJ1-3; D ambiguous. This chain's CDR3 is CSVDSGRSTIYF. CDR3 bases: TGCAGCGTTGATAGCGGCCGGAGCACCATATATTTT.